Detailed here is one T cell receptor (beta chain). This entry belongs to a study of T cell changes during pregnancy in multiple sclerosis. Libraries were prepared by immunoSEQ multiplex PCR; TCRdb keeps only in-frame clonotypes and omits some of them. The table has 70,000 to 100,000 clones, about 93% seen once. CDR1 is SGHVS, CDR2 FQNEAQ, per germline. Trimming took off 1 base at V and 6 bases at J, with 21 bases between the two ends. CDR3 length: 17 amino acids. This chain uses TRBV7-8 with TRBJ1-2, with TRBD1 as a possible D gene (5 bases). The source is a female donor with multiple sclerosis, enrolled in a pregnancy study. Material: peripheral blood, obtained in the first trimester of pregnancy. The CDR3 bases are TGTGCCAGCAGCTTAGGGGCGGCCTCAGGGTTGCCAAATGGCTACACCTTC. This translates into CASSLGAASGLPNGYTF.